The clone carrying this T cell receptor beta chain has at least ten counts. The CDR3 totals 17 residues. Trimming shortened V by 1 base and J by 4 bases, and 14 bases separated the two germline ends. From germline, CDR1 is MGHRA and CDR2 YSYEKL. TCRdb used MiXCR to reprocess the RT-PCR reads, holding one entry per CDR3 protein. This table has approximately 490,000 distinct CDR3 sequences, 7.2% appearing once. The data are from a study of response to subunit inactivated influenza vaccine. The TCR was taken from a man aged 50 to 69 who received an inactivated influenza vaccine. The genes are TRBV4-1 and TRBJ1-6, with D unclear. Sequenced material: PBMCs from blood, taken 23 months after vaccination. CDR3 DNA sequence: TGCGCCAGCAGCCAAGCATCGGGTAGCCAATATAATTCACCCCTCCACTTT. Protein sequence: CASSQASGSQYNSPLHF.